This is a list of T cell receptor beta chains from one sample in a study of blood T cell repertoires in COVID-19. Data came from immunoSEQ multiplex PCR; TCRdb stores just in-frame clones and leaves some out. The table shows under 250,000 clones, with approximately 83% occurring only once. The sequenced material came from peripheral blood. The origin of the receptors is a man in his forties or fifties with active or convalescent COVID-19. Both conserved end residues are part of each CDR3. The D gene is left open where the match is weak. A row's size may be missing; if present it is once, few, many or a size class.

clone size,D gene,V gene,J gene,CDR3 DNA,CDR3 protein
.,.,TRBV7-9,TRBJ1-1,TGTGCCAGCAGCGGTCCACTTGTGTGGGAAGCTTTCTTT,CASSGPLVWEAFF
.,.,TRBV6-5,TRBJ2-4,TGTGCCGCCCTCGATATCGGCAGGGTCAAAAACATTCAGTACTTC,CAALDIGRVKNIQYF
once,TRBD2,TRBV28,TRBJ2-1,TGTGCCAGCAGTTTAAACCTAGCGGGGGGGCACAATGAGCAGTTCTTC,CASSLNLAGGHNEQFF
.,.,TRBV9,TRBJ2-1,TGTGCCAGCAGCCTGGACAGCTCCTACAATGAGCAGTTCTTC,CASSLDSSYNEQFF
.,.,TRBV5-6,TRBJ1-2,TGTGCCAGCAGCGGGGGGACCGAGGGGTTATACTATGGCTACACCTTC,CASSGGTEGLYYGYTF
many,TRBD1,TRBV6-6,TRBJ1-4,TGTGCCAGCAGTACGCTCGGGACAGCGCCACGAAAACTGTTTTTT,CASSTLGTAPRKLFF
.,TRBD1,TRBV6-5,TRBJ2-2,TGTGCCACCACAGGGGGAAGAACCGGGGAGCTGTTTTTT,CATTGGRTGELFF
.,.,TRBV3-1/TRBV3-2,TRBJ1-3,TGTGCCAGCAGCCTTGAACGGGGGAGCCGTTTTGGAAACACCATATATTTT,CASSLERGSRFGNTIYF
.,.,TRBV30,TRBJ1-6,TGTGCCTGGAGTGGGGAGGTCTGGTCACCCCTCCACTTT,CAWSGEVWSPLHF
.,.,TRBV6-6,TRBJ1-5,TGTGCCAGCAGTAGACAGGCGATCAATCAGCCCCAGCATTTT,CASSRQAINQPQHF
.,TRBD1,TRBV2,TRBJ1-4,TGTGCCAGTGAGGACAGGGCCGGGACTAATGAAAAACTGTTTTTT,CASEDRAGTNEKLFF
.,.,TRBV30,TRBJ1-4,TGTGCCTGGACCGGGACAACTAATGAAAAACTGTTTTTT,CAWTGTTNEKLFF
.,TRBD2,TRBV6-6,TRBJ2-7,TGTGCCAGCAGCGCGGGGGGTTACGAGCAGTACTTC,CASSAGGYEQYF
once,.,TRBV13,TRBJ2-7,TGTGCCAGCAGCGGCGGGGTGGGAGCCTACGAGCAGTACTTC,CASSGGVGAYEQYF
.,TRBD2,TRBV5-1,TRBJ2-7,TGCGCCAGCAGCTTGGCCCCTAGCGGGGGGTCCTACGAGCAGTACTTC,CASSLAPSGGSYEQYF
.,TRBD1,TRBV11-2,TRBJ1-4,TGTGCCAGCAGCTTAAGGGGGACAGTGTCGGAAAAACTGTTTTTT,CASSLRGTVSEKLFF
.,TRBD1,TRBV9,TRBJ2-1,TGTGCCAGCAGCCCCATTGGACAGGGGGCGAATAATGAGCAGTTCTTC,CASSPIGQGANNEQFF
once,.,TRBV7-3,TRBJ1-6,TGTGCCAGCAGCTTTGGGCAGGAAAATTCACCCCTCCACTTT,CASSFGQENSPLHF
.,.,TRBV12-3/TRBV12-4,TRBJ1-2,TGTGCCAGCAGTTTTCGCGGCGGCTACACCTTC,CASSFRGGYTF
.,.,TRBV27,TRBJ1-1,TGTGCCAGCACCGACAGCAGGAACACTGAAGCTTTCTTT,CASTDSRNTEAFF
once,TRBD1,TRBV19,TRBJ2-2,TGTGCCAGTAGTGTGGGACAGAGCACCGGGGAGCTGTTTTTT,CASSVGQSTGELFF
.,TRBD1,TRBV24-1,TRBJ2-3,TGTGCCACCAGTGAATCACCCGGGACAGGGGGTGGGGATACGCAGTATTTT,CATSESPGTGGGDTQYF
.,TRBD2,TRBV11-2,TRBJ2-3,TGTGCCAGCAGCTTAGATCGGGGGGGCCCAGATACGCAGTATTTT,CASSLDRGGPDTQYF
.,TRBD1,TRBV4-2,TRBJ1-5,TGTGCCAGCAGCCAAACGGGACAGGGTCTGGACGGCAATCAGCCCCAGCATTTT,CASSQTGQGLDGNQPQHF
.,TRBD1,TRBV7-8,TRBJ2-4,TGTGCCAGCAGCTTTGGGGGAAGGGGACAGGGGAACATTCAGTACTTC,CASSFGGRGQGNIQYF
few,.,TRBV9,TRBJ1-6,TGTGCCAGCAGATCGGACGGGGATTCACCCCTCCACTTT,CASRSDGDSPLHF
.,TRBD2,TRBV7-3,TRBJ2-5,TGTGCCAGCAGCCGAGCGGGGGGTTACCAAGAGACCCAGTACTTC,CASSRAGGYQETQYF
.,.,TRBV6-5,TRBJ2-1,TGTGCCAGCAGTCCTTCTCGTTACAATGAGCAGTTCTTC,CASSPSRYNEQFF
.,.,TRBV9,TRBJ2-5,TGTGCCAGCAGCGTAGAATCGGGGTACCAAGAGACCCAGTACTTC,CASSVESGYQETQYF
.,.,TRBV4-1,TRBJ1-4,TGCGCCAGCAGCCAAGGCTTCCAGGGGAGCAACGAAAAACTGTTTTTT,CASSQGFQGSNEKLFF
once,.,TRBV5-3,TRBJ1-2,TGTGCCAGAAGCCAGGACAGCGGACCCCCCTACTATGGCTACACCTTC,CARSQDSGPPYYGYTF
.,.,TRBV6-2/TRBV6-3,TRBJ1-5,TGTGCCAGCACCCCGACAGGTAGAGGTAATCAGCCCCAGCATTTT,CASTPTGRGNQPQHF
.,.,TRBV5-6,TRBJ1-1,TGTGCCAGCAGGGGGCCCAGCACTGAAGCTTTCTTT,CASRGPSTEAFF
.,.,TRBV10-3,TRBJ1-6,TGTGCCATCAGTGGGACCGAGGGAAATTCACCCCTCCACTTT,CAISGTEGNSPLHF
.,TRBD2,TRBV3-1/TRBV3-2,TRBJ2-3,TGTGCCAGCAGCCTACGGACTAGCGGGGGGCCCACAGATACGCAGTATTTT,CASSLRTSGGPTDTQYF
.,TRBD2,TRBV5-5,TRBJ2-3,TGTGCCAGCAGCTTGTTGCTAGCGGGGGGAGCAGATACGCAGTATTTT,CASSLLLAGGADTQYF
once,TRBD1,TRBV15,TRBJ1-5,TGTGCCACCAGTCCCGGACAGGGAGGCAATCAGCCCCAGCATTTT,CATSPGQGGNQPQHF
.,.,TRBV19,TRBJ1-1,TGTGCCAGTAGTATAGAGGAGCCCAGTGGGGAAGCTTTCTTT,CASSIEEPSGEAFF
.,TRBD1,TRBV5-1,TRBJ2-2,TGCGCCAGCCGTCAGGGGGTTAACACCGGGGAGCTGTTTTTT,CASRQGVNTGELFF
.,TRBD2,TRBV28,TRBJ2-3,TGTGCCAGCAGTTCATTGACTAGCGGAACAGATACGCAGTATTTT,CASSSLTSGTDTQYF
once,TRBD2,TRBV6-6,TRBJ2-3,TGTGCCAGCACAAGCGGGGGGGTGTTAGATACGCAGTATTTT,CASTSGGVLDTQYF
.,TRBD1,TRBV5-1,TRBJ2-1,TGCGCCAGCAGCCGCCGGACAGGAGTCTCCTACAATGAGCAGTTCTTC,CASSRRTGVSYNEQFF
.,.,TRBV7-7,TRBJ2-5,TGTGCCAGCAGCGCTCGGGGGGAGACCCAGTACTTC,CASSARGETQYF
.,TRBD2,TRBV5-1,TRBJ2-1,TGCGCCAGCAGACCTAGCGGGGGCCTTTACAATGAGCAGTTCTTC,CASRPSGGLYNEQFF
.,TRBD1,TRBV28,TRBJ1-6,TGTGCCAGCAGTTCTCCCAGGGACAGGGATTATAATTCACCCCTCCACTTT,CASSSPRDRDYNSPLHF
.,TRBD2,TRBV10-1,TRBJ2-1,TGCGCCAGCTTAAAAGCTAGCGGGGGTACCAATGAGCAGTTCTTC,CASLKASGGTNEQFF
.,TRBD2,TRBV15,TRBJ2-3,TGTGCCACCAGCATTAGCGGGGGAGTGTCAGATACGCAGTATTTT,CATSISGGVSDTQYF
once,TRBD1,TRBV5-5,TRBJ1-5,TGTGCCAGCAGCGCCGAAGACCGGACAGGGTCACATCAGCCCCAGCATTTT,CASSAEDRTGSHQPQHF
.,.,TRBV5-1,TRBJ2-5,TGCGCCAGCAGCCTCGAGGGTCAAGAGACCCAGTACTTC,CASSLEGQETQYF
.,.,TRBV30,TRBJ1-4,TGTGCCTGGAATCATCAGGGAGGGGAAAAACTGTTTTTT,CAWNHQGGEKLFF